The clone carrying this T cell receptor (beta chain) has only a few counts. These data belong to a study of T cell repertoires in cytomegalovirus infection. The CDR3 consists of 13 residues. The V gene end was trimmed by 8 bases and the J gene end by 2 bases; junction bases not matched to a gene: 5. Germline loops: CDR1 MRHNA, CDR2 SNTAGT. MiXCR, run by TCRdb on the reads, gives a single entry per CDR3 protein. The data contain some 300,000 distinct CDR3 sequences, approximately 10% of them singletons. This TCR came from a human donor in good health (CMV status not recorded). Some clones in this sample may be carry-over from other donors' samples. The chain combines TRBV6-4 with TRBJ2-5; TRBD1 matches at 7 bases. The sequencing input was PBMCs. The CDR3 nucleotides are TGTGCCAGCGCTCGGGACAGTCAAGAGACCCAGTACTTC. It specifies CASARDSQETQYF.